These T cell receptor beta chains were read from a single sample in a study of chemoradiotherapy in HPV16-positive cancers. TCRdb's table, derived via immunoSEQ multiplex PCR, lists solely in-frame clones and lacks some. The sample consists of 15,000 to 20,000 clones, nearly 90% of them appearing once. This specimen consisted of blood, obtained from a patient who underwent chemoradiotherapy. All receptors derive from a human donor with HPV-associated anogenital cancer. Both conserved end residues are trimmed from each CDR3.

>TRBV5-8|TRBJ2-1
ASLARSSYNEQF
>TRBV7-8|TRBJ2-5
ASSLAVLAETQY
>TRBV2|TRBJ1-2
ASSEEGSYGYT
>TRBV28|TRBJ1-2
ASSPGRAFYGYT
>TRBV19|TRBJ2-3
ASSRYPQGPSSTDTQY
>TRBV19|TRBJ1-1
ASTLDGYTEAF
>TRBV6-5|TRBJ2-7
ASRLVANTYEQY
>TRBV2|TRBJ1-2
ASSRKTGINYGYT
>TRBV19|TRBJ1-2
ASSIGEASFNYGYT
>TRBV6-1|TRBJ1-1
ATPSGDEAF